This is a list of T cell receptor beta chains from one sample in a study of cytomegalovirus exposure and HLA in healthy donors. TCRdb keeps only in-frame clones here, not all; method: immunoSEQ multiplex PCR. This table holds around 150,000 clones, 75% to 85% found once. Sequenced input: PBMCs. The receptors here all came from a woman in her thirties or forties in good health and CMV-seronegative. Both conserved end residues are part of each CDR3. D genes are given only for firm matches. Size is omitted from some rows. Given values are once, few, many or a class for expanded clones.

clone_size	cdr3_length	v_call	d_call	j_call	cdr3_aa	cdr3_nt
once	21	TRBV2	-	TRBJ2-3	CASSDRGTGFFGGARTDTQYF	TGTGCCAGCAGTGATCGGGGGACAGGGTTTTTCGGGGGGGCCCGCACAGATACGCAGTATTTT
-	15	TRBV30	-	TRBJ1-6	CAWSVLAGMVSPLHF	TGTGCCTGGAGTGTATTAGCAGGGATGGTGTCACCCCTCCACTTT
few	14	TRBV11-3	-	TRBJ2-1	CASSKGTPYNEQFF	TGTGCCAGCAGCAAAGGGACTCCCTACAATGAGCAGTTCTTC
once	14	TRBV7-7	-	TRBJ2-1	CASSLGGNYNEQFF	TGTGCTAGCAGCTTAGGCGGCAACTACAATGAGCAGTTCTTC
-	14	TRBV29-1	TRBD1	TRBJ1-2	CSVNSPGTGNGYTF	TGCAGCGTCAATAGTCCCGGGACAGGGAATGGCTACACCTTC
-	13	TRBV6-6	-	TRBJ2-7	CASSYTGYYEQYF	TGTGCCAGCAGTTACACAGGGTACTACGAGCAGTACTTC
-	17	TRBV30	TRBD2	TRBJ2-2	CAWLSSTGTSVHGELFF	TGTGCCTGGTTGTCCTCCACCGGGACTAGCGTACACGGGGAGCTGTTTTTT
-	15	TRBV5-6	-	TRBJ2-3	CASSLGTPATDTQYF	TGTGCCAGCAGCTTGGGGACACCGGCCACAGATACGCAGTATTTT
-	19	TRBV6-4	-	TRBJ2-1	CASSATGGGSKSSYNEQFF	TGTGCCAGCAGCGCGACAGGCGGGGGCTCAAAAAGCTCCTACAATGAGCAGTTCTTC
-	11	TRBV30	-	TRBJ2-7	CAWSVANEQYF	TGTGCCTGGAGTGTAGCGAACGAGCAGTACTTC
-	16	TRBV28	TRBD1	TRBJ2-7	CASSSVGGAPPYEQYF	TGTGCCAGCAGTTCGGTAGGGGGCGCCCCACCCTACGAGCAGTACTTC
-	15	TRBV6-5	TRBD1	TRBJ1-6	CASSSKTGVVVPLHF	TGTGCCAGCAGTTCGAAGACAGGGGTAGTGGTACCCCTCCACTTT
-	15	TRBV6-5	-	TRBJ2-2	CASSWGLKNTGELFF	TGTGCCAGCAGTTGGGGACTGAAGAACACCGGGGAGCTGTTTTTT
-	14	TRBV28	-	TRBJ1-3	CASRSQGSGNTIYF	TGTGCCAGCAGATCCCAGGGGTCTGGAAACACCATATATTTT
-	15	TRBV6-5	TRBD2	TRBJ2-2	CASRTGLANTGELFF	TGTGCCAGCAGAACGGGACTAGCGAACACCGGGGAGCTGTTTTTT
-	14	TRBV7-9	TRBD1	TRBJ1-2	CASSSQGNVGGYTF	TGTGCCAGCAGTTCACAGGGGAACGTAGGCGGCTACACCTTC
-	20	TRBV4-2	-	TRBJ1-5	CASSQGGPLKGETSNQPQHF	TGTGCCAGCAGCCAAGGGGGACCGTTAAAGGGGGAGACCAGCAATCAGCCCCAGCATTTT